The 19 T cell receptor beta chains below come from one sample, sequenced in a study of CD8 T cells in ankylosing spondylitis. TCRdb reprocessed the 5' RACE reads with MiXCR, giving one entry per CDR3 protein. The sample includes approximately 440,000 distinct CDR3 sequences, about a sixth of them seen just once. Study-wide points: A TCR beta motif of fewer than ten highly homologous variants appeared characteristic of ankylosing spondylitis blood.

For these TCRs, the target antigens are not known. The sample taken for sequencing was blood, either unsorted or a sorted T cell fraction (not recorded which). Receptors originate from a male donor with ankylosing spondylitis.

This clonotype occurred many times. The chain has TRBV5-1 and TRBJ2-3; D uncertain. Germline V gene lookup returns CDR1 SGHRS and CDR2 YFSETQ. Trimming removed 4 bases from V and 0 bases from J, with 9 bases in between. This CDR3 has 14 amino acids. The CDR3 is CASSVPTSTDTQYF. CDR3 DNA: TGCGCCAGCAGCGTACCGACCAGCACAGATACGCAGTATTTT.

This chain uses TRBV19 with TRBJ1-5; D remains unclear. Looked up from germline, CDR1 is LNHDA and CDR2 is SQIVND (reference sequence). Trimming left V 7 bases short and J 11 bases short, with 6 bases between. The CDR3 sequence is 9 residues long. CDR3 region: CASTPAQHF. For the CDR3, the DNA is TGTGCCAGTACCCCCGCCCAGCATTTT.

Note on this clonotype: Mismatch with germline at one junction end may stem from a read error. The genes are TRBV10-3 and TRBJ2-7; 7 bases agree with TRBD2. The CDR3 is 14 residues long. CDR1 is ENHRY and CDR2 is SYGVKD in the germline V gene. The DNA of the CDR3 is TGTGCCATCAGTGAGCGGGGGGTAAGGGACGAGCAGTGCTTC. Amino acids: CAISERGVRDEQCF.

The V gene is TRBV6-2 or TRBV6-3, the J gene TRBJ1-5; 7 bases line up with TRBD1. V lost 0 bases, J lost 5 bases, and 7 bases stayed unmatched. The V gene's germline CDR1 is MNHEY and CDR2 SVGEGT. The CDR3 totals 16 residues. The CDR3 loop is CASSYSTRTGHQPQHF. The CDR3 region has the DNA TGTGCCAGCAGTTACTCGACCCGGACAGGACATCAGCCCCAGCATTTT.

This clonotype came up many times. The chain combines TRBV2 with TRBJ2-1; 9 positions agree with TRBD2. Germline CDR1 is SNHLY and CDR2 is FYNNEI. The CDR3 has 15 amino acids. V lost 6 bases, J lost 3 bases, and 6 bases stayed unmatched. The CDR3 region has the DNA TGTGCCAGCAGGGGCGGGAGGGCCATCTACAATGAGCAGTTCTTC. It is translated as CASRGGRAIYNEQFF.

The genes are TRBV11-1 and TRBJ2-5; no definite D call. Germline CDR1 SGHAT, CDR2 FQDESV (reference sequence). The V end lost 7 bases, the J end lost 7 bases, and 16 bases lay between the germline ends. This CDR3 has 13 amino acids. The CDR3 nucleotides read TGTGCCAGCATGTTTGTCGGCTCTGGGACCCAGTACTTC. This codes for CASMFVGSGTQYF.

The chain employs TRBV6-2 or TRBV6-3 and TRBJ2-7; D uncertain. CDR1 and CDR2 (germline): MNHEY, SVGEGT. The CDR3 consists of 11 residues. Trimming took off 7 bases at V and 4 bases at J, with 8 bases between the two ends. The CDR3 region has the DNA TGTGCCAGCACCTCCAGATACGAGCAGTACTTC. It is translated as CASTSRYEQYF.

The V gene is TRBV2, the J gene TRBJ2-1; 8 positions agree with TRBD1. Germline trimming cut 6 bases from V and 4 bases from J; bases unmatched to any gene: 5. CDR1 is SNHLY, CDR2 FYNNEI, per germline. The CDR3 sequence is 14 residues long. In DNA form, the CDR3 reads TGTGCCAGCAGCTATACAGGGGGTTACAATGAGCAGTTCTTC. Translation gives CASSYTGGYNEQFF.

The sample holds a few counts of this clonotype. The CDR3 sequence: CSARGQGGSAGELFF. DNA of the CDR3: TGCAGTGCTAGAGGCCAGGGGGGAAGCGCCGGGGAGCTGTTTTTT. The chain is built from TRBV20-1 and TRBJ2-2; the D gene is possibly TRBD1 (7 bases). V was trimmed by 1 base and J by 6 bases, leaving 15 bases between them. CDR1 DFQATT and CDR2 SNEGSKA come from the germline V gene (reference sequence). CDR3 size: 15 residues.

The chain carries TRBV7-8 and TRBJ1-1, with D unresolved. The V gene's germline CDR1 is SGHVS and CDR2 FQNEAQ. The V and J ends lost 7 bases and 1 base respectively, with 10 bases between them. This CDR3 is 13 amino acids long. The CDR3 here is CASTPPANTEAFF. The CDR3 DNA reads as TGTGCCAGCACCCCGCCGGCGAACACTGAAGCTTTCTTT.

With respect to this clonotype: Lacking the conserved final phenylalanine or tryptophan, this CDR3 likely reflects a read error. The V and J genes are TRBV20-1 and TRBJ2-2; TRBD2 aligns across 7 bases. The V segment lost 3 bases and the J segment 2 bases; nucleotides outside the gene matches: 12. This CDR3 is built from 17 residues. Germline V gives CDR1 DFQATT, CDR2 SNEGSKA (reference sequence). CDR3 amino acids: CSARGIRGGSNTGELFS. In DNA, the CDR3 is TGCAGTGCTAGGGGGATTAGGGGCGGGAGCAACACCGGGGAGCTGTTTTCT.

The gene calls are TRBV20-1 and TRBJ2-7; 8 nucleotides match TRBD2. After removal of 1 base from V and 6 bases from J, the junction contained 8 bases not matched to a gene. The CDR3 spans 14 residues. Germline V lookup: CDR1 DFQATT, CDR2 SNEGSKA (reference sequence). The CDR3 protein is CSARGAGDSREQYF. CDR3 DNA: TGCAGTGCTAGAGGAGCGGGAGACAGTCGCGAGCAGTACTTC.

This clonotype was picked up many times. This chain connects TRBV12-3 or TRBV12-4 to TRBJ1-2, with D perhaps matching TRBD1 (5 bases). This CDR3 is 13 amino acids long. V was pared by 2 bases and J by 8 bases, with 12 bases between. The CDR3 reads CASSLRGLDGYTF. In DNA, the CDR3 is TGTGCCAGCAGTTTAAGGGGATTGGACGGCTACACCTTC.

This clonotype was detected only a few times. This chain joins TRBV18 and TRBJ2-3; 14 positions match TRBD2. Germline V gene sequence: CDR1 KGHSH, CDR2 LQKENI. The CDR3 is 16 residues long. V lost 3 bases to trimming and J lost 5 bases; unmatched junction nucleotides: 4. The DNA for the CDR3 is TGTGCCAGCTCACCGGGGACTAGCGGGAGTGGAGATACGCAGTATTTT. Translated, it gives CASSPGTSGSGDTQYF.

V is TRBV4-1 and J is TRBJ1-4; perhaps TRBD1 as D (6 bases). In germline, CDR1 is MGHRA, CDR2 YSYEKL. The length of the CDR3 is 17 residues. The ends were cut back, 1 base at V and 8 bases at J, with 20 bases in the middle. The CDR3 DNA is TGCGCCAGCAGCCAAGGGGCCAGCCAAGGGGGAGGCGAAAAACTGTTTTTT. Its protein product is CASSQGASQGGGEKLFF.

This clonotype has just a few counts. V is TRBV5-1 and J is TRBJ2-1; TRBD2 aligns across 13 bases. Germline trimming cut 6 bases from V and 5 bases from J; bases unmatched to any gene: 2. Germline CDR1 reads SGHRS; CDR2 reads YFSETQ. This CDR3 has 14 residues. CDR3: CASTGTSGNNEQFF. In DNA, the CDR3 is TGCGCCAGCACCGGGACTAGCGGGAACAATGAGCAGTTCTTC.

The rearrangement uses TRBV20-1 and TRBJ2-5; tentatively, D is TRBD1 (6 bases). CDR1 and CDR2 (germline): DFQATT, SNEGSKA (reference sequence). V gave up 6 bases and J gave up 3 bases, with 14 bases separating them. CDR3 length: 13 amino acids. The CDR3 region has the DNA TGCAGTGCGGGGACAATCGGGGAAGAGACCCAGTACTTC. It encodes CSAGTIGEETQYF.

The V gene is TRBV19, the J gene TRBJ2-6; D is possibly TRBD2 (5 bases). V shed 3 bases and J shed 2 bases, with 5 bases lying between them. The germline V gene has CDR1 LNHDA and CDR2 SQIVND (reference sequence). CDR3 length: 14 residues. The CDR3 DNA sequence: TGTGCCAGTAGTATGAGGGCTGGGGCCAACGTCCTGACTTTC. As protein: CASSMRAGANVLTF.

This CDR3 reads CASSPSSPLGSNYGYTF. The CDR3 coding sequence is TGTGCCAGCTCACCTTCCTCACCGCTTGGTTCTAACTATGGCTACACCTTC. The chain couples TRBV18 to TRBJ1-2, with D uncertain. In germline, CDR1 is KGHSH, CDR2 LQKENI. The V end lost 3 bases, the J end lost 0 bases, and 17 bases lay between the germline ends. CDR3 size: 17 residues. The variable domain in full, completed from reference TRBV18 and TRBJ1-2, reads NAGVMQNPRHLVRRRGQEARLRCSPMKGHSHVYWYRQLPEEGLKFMVYLQKENIIDESGMPKERFSAEFPKEGPSILRIQQVVRGDSAAYFCASSPSSPLGSNYGYTFGSGTRLTVV.